Listed below are T cell receptor beta chains from one sample, sequenced in a study of shared clonotypes between healthy human individuals. Generated by immunoSEQ multiplex PCR, the TCRdb table keeps only in-frame clones and is missing some. Among over 750,000 clones listed, around 96% were seen once. Sequenced sample: naive CD8+ T cells sorted from blood. The source of these receptors is a man aged 30-40 years in good health. Each CDR3 is given with its conserved first and last residue. The order of the fields is V gene, D gene, J gene, clone size, CDR3 protein, CDR3 DNA. A D gene is named only where the DNA matches it firmly. For some rows the clone size is stated as once, few or many, or as a class when expanded; others skip it.

TRBV7-6,.,TRBJ2-2,.,CASSFSAGELFF,TGTGCCAGCAGCTTTTCGGCCGGGGAGCTGTTTTTT
TRBV13,TRBD2,TRBJ2-1,.,CASSLSGRASYNEQFF,TGTGCCAGCAGCCTCAGCGGGAGGGCCTCCTACAATGAGCAGTTCTTC
TRBV5-6,.,TRBJ2-7,.,CASSYSARTDYEQYF,TGTGCCAGCAGCTATAGCGCGCGGACGGACTACGAGCAGTACTTC
TRBV7-9,TRBD1,TRBJ2-7,.,CASSLSPQGARYEQYF,TGTGCCAGCAGCTTATCGCCCCAGGGGGCGCGCTACGAGCAGTACTTC
TRBV27,.,TRBJ1-5,.,CASSPVGEGYNQPQHF,TGTGCCAGCAGCCCAGTAGGGGAGGGCTACAATCAGCCCCAGCATTTT
TRBV29-1,.,TRBJ2-2,.,CSVGAVNTGELFF,TGCAGCGTTGGTGCGGTGAACACCGGGGAGCTGTTTTTT
TRBV6-5,.,TRBJ2-1,.,CASSWGREQFF,TGTGCCAGCAGCTGGGGACGGGAGCAGTTCTTC
TRBV9,.,TRBJ1-5,.,CASSPQGQSNQPQHF,TGTGCCAGCAGCCCCCAAGGACAGAGCAATCAGCCCCAGCATTTT
TRBV7-9,.,TRBJ2-7,.,CASSPAANSYEQYF,TGTGCCAGCAGCCCCGCCGCCAACTCCTACGAGCAGTACTTC
TRBV7-9,.,TRBJ1-3,.,CASRTMKESGNTIYF,TGTGCCAGCAGAACGATGAAGGAGTCTGGAAACACCATATATTTT
TRBV5-1,TRBD2,TRBJ2-7,.,CASSPTSGGYYEQYF,TGCGCCAGCAGCCCGACTAGCGGGGGCTACTACGAGCAGTACTTC
TRBV7-9,TRBD1,TRBJ2-7,.,CASSTRVGQGISYEQYF,TGTGCCAGCAGCACACGCGTGGGACAGGGGATCTCCTACGAGCAGTACTTC
TRBV5-1,.,TRBJ2-1,.,CASSFTANEQFF,TGCGCCAGCAGCTTTACTGCCAATGAGCAGTTCTTC
TRBV2,.,TRBJ1-1,.,CASRGRGGFF,TGTGCCAGCAGGGGGAGGGGTGGTTTCTTT
TRBV5-4,.,TRBJ1-2,.,CASSEGHLYGYTF,TGTGCCAGCAGCGAGGGACACCTATATGGCTACACCTTC
TRBV18,.,TRBJ2-7,.,CASSPPRGATYEQYF,TGTGCCAGCTCACCCCCCCGGGGGGCGACCTACGAGCAGTACTTC
TRBV4-1,.,TRBJ2-2,.,CASSLTGTTTGELFF,TGCGCCAGCAGCCTTACCGGGACCACCACCGGGGAGCTGTTTTTT
TRBV29-1,TRBD2,TRBJ2-7,.,CSVEAGTSGSSYEQYF,TGCAGCGTTGAAGCCGGGACTAGCGGGAGCTCCTACGAGCAGTACTTC
TRBV7-2,.,TRBJ1-1,once,CASSLDHTEAFF,TGTGCCAGCAGCTTGGACCACACTGAAGCTTTCTTT
TRBV5-6,.,TRBJ2-5,.,CASSLVIRPSNF,TGTGCCAGCAGCTTGGTAATTAGACCCAGTAACTTC
TRBV6-1,.,TRBJ2-5,.,CAADGETQYF,TGTGCCGCGGACGGGGAGACCCAGTACTTC
TRBV7-9,TRBD1,TRBJ2-5,.,CASIDRGKETQYF,TGTGCCAGCATAGACAGGGGGAAAGAGACCCAGTACTTC
TRBV7-9,.,TRBJ2-1,.,CASSRRPGQFF,TGTGCCAGCAGCAGACGCCCGGGGCAGTTCTTC
TRBV15,.,TRBJ1-1,.,CATSRENRANTEAFF,TGTGCCACCAGCAGAGAGAACAGGGCGAACACTGAAGCTTTCTTT
TRBV29-1,.,TRBJ2-1,.,CSVDSSYNEQFF,TGCAGCGTTGATAGCTCCTACAATGAGCAGTTCTTC
TRBV9,.,TRBJ2-3,.,CASSAAPSDTQYF,TGTGCCAGCAGCGCAGCGCCTAGCGATACGCAGTATTTT
TRBV5-6,.,TRBJ2-1,.,CASSYGPGLHNEQFF,TGTGCCAGCAGTTACGGTCCGGGACTCCACAATGAGCAGTTCTTC
TRBV4-3,TRBD2,TRBJ2-3,.,CASSQEPGTSGLSTDTQYF,TGCGCCAGCAGCCAAGAACCCGGGACTAGCGGGTTGAGCACAGATACGCAGTATTTT
TRBV7-9,TRBD2,TRBJ2-2,once,CASSPSRVSGRGYTGELFF,TGTGCCAGCAGCCCATCGCGGGTTAGCGGGAGAGGTTACACCGGGGAGCTGTTTTTT
TRBV7-7,.,TRBJ2-7,.,CASSLIQGYEQYF,TGTGCTAGCAGCTTAATCCAGGGCTACGAGCAGTACTTC
TRBV5-1,TRBD2,TRBJ2-7,.,CASSLETSGSYEQYF,TGCGCCAGCAGCTTGGAGACTAGCGGGAGTTACGAGCAGTACTTC
TRBV9,.,TRBJ2-3,.,CASSVGTSSTDTQYF,TGTGCCAGCAGCGTTGGGACATCTAGCACAGATACGCAGTATTTT
TRBV6-6,.,TRBJ2-3,.,CASSYSLGISADTQYF,TGTGCCAGCAGTTACTCCCTAGGAATTTCCGCAGATACGCAGTATTTT
TRBV4-1,.,TRBJ2-1,.,CASSQVTHEQFF,TGCGCCAGCAGCCAAGTAACCCATGAGCAGTTCTTC
TRBV4-1,.,TRBJ1-1,.,CASTTGMNTEAFF,TGCGCCAGCACCACAGGAATGAACACTGAAGCTTTCTTT
TRBV7-9,.,TRBJ2-1,.,CASSLDSGSSYNEQFF,TGTGCCAGCAGCTTAGATAGCGGAAGCTCCTACAATGAGCAGTTCTTC
TRBV19,.,TRBJ2-7,once,CASIQGTPYEQYF,TGTGCCAGTATTCAGGGGACCCCCTACGAGCAGTACTTC
TRBV6-1,.,TRBJ1-1,.,CASSEVLTGTEAFF,TGTGCCAGCAGTGAAGTGCTTACGGGCACTGAAGCTTTCTTT
TRBV7-8,TRBD2,TRBJ2-7,.,CASSTFSGSSYEQYF,TGTGCCAGCAGTACGTTTAGCGGGAGCTCCTACGAGCAGTACTTC
TRBV18,TRBD2,TRBJ2-7,.,CASSDRGLAGNPYEQYF,TGTGCCAGCTCAGACAGGGGACTAGCGGGAAACCCCTACGAGCAGTACTTC
TRBV19,.,TRBJ2-7,.,CASSSRPTYEQYF,TGTGCCAGTAGTTCCAGGCCGACCTACGAGCAGTACTTC
TRBV18,.,TRBJ2-7,.,CASSPGQFSYEQYF,TGTGCCAGCTCACCAGGGCAGTTCTCCTACGAGCAGTACTTC
TRBV5-4,TRBD1,TRBJ1-1,.,CASGSGGPGNTEAFF,TGTGCCAGCGGGTCAGGGGGCCCCGGGAACACTGAAGCTTTCTTT
TRBV7-2,.,TRBJ2-3,once,CASSLWDPGADTQYF,TGTGCCAGCAGCTTGTGGGACCCTGGCGCAGATACGCAGTATTTT
TRBV27,.,TRBJ2-3,.,CASSLWGATDTQYF,TGTGCCAGCAGTTTATGGGGCGCCACAGATACGCAGTATTTT
TRBV11-1,.,TRBJ1-2,.,CASSSSGVYGYTF,TGTGCCAGCAGCTCCTCAGGGGTCTATGGCTACACCTTC
TRBV27,.,TRBJ2-1,.,CASTARLGNEQFF,TGTGCCAGCACGGCGCGGTTGGGGAATGAGCAGTTCTTC